This paragraph covers one T cell receptor beta chain sequence. PCR was performed a second time for roughly 7 to 11 cycles using a sample-barcoded 5' primer and a J-beta primer mix. TCRdb used MiXCR to reprocess the 5' RACE reads, holding one entry per CDR3 protein. Among 910,000 or so distinct CDR3 sequences, roughly half were seen once, and the ten largest hold 20% to 25%. The sample comes from a study of blood T cells in healthy people across ages. The people who gave samples were healthy Caucasians from Russia, aged roughly 6 to 90. Sequences were obtained from blood. The TCR comes from a woman aged 60-70 years in good health.

CDR3 region: CSARESGTDTQYF. The CDR3 DNA reads TGCAGTGCTAGGGAAAGCGGCACAGATACGCAGTATTTT. The chain recombines TRBV20-1 with TRBJ2-3, with D unclear. The CDR3 runs to 13 residues. Trimming left V 3 bases short and J 1 base short, with 8 bases between. Germline V gene data show CDR1 as DFQATT and CDR2 as SNEGSKA (reference sequence).